A selection of T cell receptor beta chains follows, all from one sample in a study of neurological immune-mediated disorders. In TCRdb, the 5' RACE reads were re-called with MiXCR into one record per CDR3 protein. The sample has 43,000 or so distinct CDR3 sequences, roughly 14% seen once. The sample consisted of PBMCs. These receptors originate from a man aged 30 to 45 in good health. The CDR3 runs from the conserved cysteine through the conserved F or W. A D gene is named only where the DNA matches it firmly. Clone size is given for some rows only: seen once, a few or many times, or a class if the clone is expanded.

TRBJ2-7 . . TRBV7-6 TGTGCCAGCAGCTTAGACGGCCAGCCCGCCCGCGAGCAGTACTTC CASSLDGQPAREQYF
TRBJ2-5 many . TRBV7-6 TGTGCCAGCAGCTTTCATTTGGTCACGGGAACGCCCTCAAACCAAGAGACCCAGTACTTC CASSFHLVTGTPSNQETQYF
TRBJ1-6 many . TRBV14 TGTGCCAGCAGCCAAGACCAGAGATATTCACCCCTCCACTTT CASSQDQRYSPLHF
TRBJ2-2 many . TRBV15 TGTGCCACCAGCAGAGGCTGGGGCGCGGCGAACACCGGGGAGCTGTTTTTT CATSRGWGAANTGELFF
TRBJ2-7 many TRBD2 TRBV12-3/TRBV12-4 TGTGCCAGCAGTTTTTTGGCGGGAGGGACCTACGAGCAGTACTTC CASSFLAGGTYEQYF
TRBJ1-5 many TRBD1 TRBV5-1 TGCGCCAGCAGCCTAGGGGAACAGGGGGCGGTTCAGCCCCAGCATTTT CASSLGEQGAVQPQHF
TRBJ1-6 many . TRBV20-1 TGCAGTGCTAGCAAGGATCCCAATTCACCCCTCCACTTT CSASKDPNSPLHF
TRBJ2-5 many . TRBV29-1 TGCAGCGTTGAGGACAGCCAGACCCAAGAGACCCAGTACTTC CSVEDSQTQETQYF
TRBJ1-2 . . TRBV12-3/TRBV12-4 TGTGCCAGCAGTTTAGAAAGGGGTAACTATGGCTACACCTTC CASSLERGNYGYTF
TRBJ2-3 many TRBD2 TRBV12-3/TRBV12-4 TGTGCCAGCAGTTTTATCTGGACTAGCGCGATCACAGATACGCAGTATTTT CASSFIWTSAITDTQYF